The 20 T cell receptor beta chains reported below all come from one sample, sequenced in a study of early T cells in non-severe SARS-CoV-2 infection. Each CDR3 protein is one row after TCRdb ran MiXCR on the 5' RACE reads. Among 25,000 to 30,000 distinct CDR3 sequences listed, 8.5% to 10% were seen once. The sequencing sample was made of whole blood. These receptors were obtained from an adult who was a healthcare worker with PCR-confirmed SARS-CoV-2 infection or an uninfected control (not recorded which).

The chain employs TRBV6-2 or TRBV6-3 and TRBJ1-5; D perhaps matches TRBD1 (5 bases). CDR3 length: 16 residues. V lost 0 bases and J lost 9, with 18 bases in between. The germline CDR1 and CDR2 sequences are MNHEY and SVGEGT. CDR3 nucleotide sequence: TGTGCCAGCAGTTACTCTGGGGCCGACCCTTTCTTGCCCCAGCATTTT. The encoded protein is CASSYSGADPFLPQHF.

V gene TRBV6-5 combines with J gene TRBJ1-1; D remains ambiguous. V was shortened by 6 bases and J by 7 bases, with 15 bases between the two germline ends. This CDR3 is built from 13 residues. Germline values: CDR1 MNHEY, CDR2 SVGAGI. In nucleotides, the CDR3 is TGTGCCAGCAGCGGCGGACTAGGCGGTGAAGCTTTCTTT. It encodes CASSGGLGGEAFF.

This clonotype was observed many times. CDR3 loop: CASSPREEYEKLFF. DNA of the CDR3: TGTGCCAGCAGCCCCAGGGAAGAATATGAAAAACTGTTTTTT. J is TRBJ1-4 and V is TRBV14; D might be TRBD1 (5 bases). The germline CDR1 and CDR2 sequences are SGHDN and FVKESK. This CDR3 has 14 residues. Trimming removed 4 bases at V and 6 bases at J, with 12 bases between.

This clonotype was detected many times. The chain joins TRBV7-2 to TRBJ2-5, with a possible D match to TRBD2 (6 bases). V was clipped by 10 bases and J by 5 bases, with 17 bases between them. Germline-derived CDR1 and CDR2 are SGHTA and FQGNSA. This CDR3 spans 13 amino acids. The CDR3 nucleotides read TGTGCCACCAACCTTGGAGGGTGGGAGACCCAGTACTTC. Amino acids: CATNLGGWETQYF.

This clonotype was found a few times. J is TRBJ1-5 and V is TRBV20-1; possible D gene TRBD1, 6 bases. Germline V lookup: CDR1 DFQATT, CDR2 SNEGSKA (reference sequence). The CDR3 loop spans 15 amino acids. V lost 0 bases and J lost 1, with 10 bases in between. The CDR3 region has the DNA TGCAGTGCTAGAGAAGGTCAGGGGAGCAATCAGCCCCAGCATTTT. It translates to CSAREGQGSNQPQHF.

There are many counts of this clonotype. The CDR3 sequence is CASSYSTDRDAYTF. The CDR3 DNA reads as TGTGCCAGCAGTTACTCGACGGACAGGGACGCCTACACCTTC. This chain connects TRBV6-6 to TRBJ1-2, with TRBD1 matching 8 bases. Germline CDR1 reads MNHNY; CDR2 reads SVGAGI (reference sequence). This CDR3 is built from 14 residues. V lost 0 bases and J lost 10; bases outside the gene matches: 7.

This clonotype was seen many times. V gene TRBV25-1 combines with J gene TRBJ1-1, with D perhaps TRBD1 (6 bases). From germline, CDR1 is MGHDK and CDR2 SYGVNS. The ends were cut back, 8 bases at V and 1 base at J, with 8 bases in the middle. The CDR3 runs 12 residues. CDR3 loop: CASRDKNTEAFF. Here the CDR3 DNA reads TGTGCCAGCCGGGACAAGAACACTGAAGCTTTCTTT.

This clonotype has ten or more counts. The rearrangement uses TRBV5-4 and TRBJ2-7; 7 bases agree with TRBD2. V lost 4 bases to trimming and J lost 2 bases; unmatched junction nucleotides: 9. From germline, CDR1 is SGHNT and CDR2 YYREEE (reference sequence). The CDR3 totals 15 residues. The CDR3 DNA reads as TGTGCCAGCAGCCGCGCGGGAGTTAGTACCTACGAGCAGTACTTC. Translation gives CASSRAGVSTYEQYF.

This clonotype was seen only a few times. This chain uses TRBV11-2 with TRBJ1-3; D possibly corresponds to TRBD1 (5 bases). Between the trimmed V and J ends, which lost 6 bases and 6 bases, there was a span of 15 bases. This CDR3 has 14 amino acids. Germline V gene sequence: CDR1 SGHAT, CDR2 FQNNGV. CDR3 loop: CASSGGTLENTIYF. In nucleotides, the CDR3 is TGTGCCAGCAGTGGGGGAACTTTGGAAAACACCATATATTTT. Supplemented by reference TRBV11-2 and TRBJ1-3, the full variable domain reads EAGVAQSPRYKIIEKRQSVAFWCNPISGHATLYWYQQILGQGPKLLIQFQNNGVVDDSQLPKDRFSAERLKGVDSTLKIQPAKLEDSAVYLCASSGGTLENTIYFGEGSWLTVV.

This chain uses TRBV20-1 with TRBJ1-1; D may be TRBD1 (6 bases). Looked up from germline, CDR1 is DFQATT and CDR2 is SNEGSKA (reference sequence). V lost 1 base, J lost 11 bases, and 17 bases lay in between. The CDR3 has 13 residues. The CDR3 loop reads CSARVTGGRGAFF. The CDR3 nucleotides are TGCAGTGCTAGAGTTACGGGGGGCCGCGGGGCTTTCTTT.

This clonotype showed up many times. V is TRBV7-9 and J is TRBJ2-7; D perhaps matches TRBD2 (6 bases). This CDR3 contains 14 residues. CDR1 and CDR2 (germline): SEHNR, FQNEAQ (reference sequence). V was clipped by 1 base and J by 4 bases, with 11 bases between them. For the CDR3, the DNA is TGTGCCAGCAGCTTAGAAGGAGGGAGTTACGAGCAGTACTTC. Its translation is CASSLEGGSYEQYF.

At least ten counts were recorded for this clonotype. CDR3 nucleotide sequence: TGTGCCAGCAGTTCTGACAGCAACTATGGCTACACCTTC. Translation gives CASSSDSNYGYTF. This chain joins TRBV3-1 and TRBJ1-2, with a weak D call TRBD1 (5 bases). This CDR3 region has 13 residues. Germline CDR1 is LGHDT and CDR2 is YNNKEL (reference sequence). Trimming removed 6 bases from V and 2 bases from J, with 10 bases in between.

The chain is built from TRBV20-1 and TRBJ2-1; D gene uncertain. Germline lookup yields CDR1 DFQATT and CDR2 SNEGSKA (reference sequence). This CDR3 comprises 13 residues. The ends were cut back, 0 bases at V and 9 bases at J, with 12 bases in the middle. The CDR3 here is CSARDGVATEQFF. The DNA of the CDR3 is TGCAGTGCTAGAGATGGGGTGGCCACTGAGCAGTTCTTC.

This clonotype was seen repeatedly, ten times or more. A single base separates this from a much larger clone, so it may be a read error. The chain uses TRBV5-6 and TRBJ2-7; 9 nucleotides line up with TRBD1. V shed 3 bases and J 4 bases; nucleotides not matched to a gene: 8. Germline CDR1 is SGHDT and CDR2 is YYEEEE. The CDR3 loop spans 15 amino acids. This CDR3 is CASSSTGTGTYEQYF. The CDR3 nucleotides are TGTGCCAGCAGCTCAACCGGGACAGGGACGTACGAGCAGTACTTC.

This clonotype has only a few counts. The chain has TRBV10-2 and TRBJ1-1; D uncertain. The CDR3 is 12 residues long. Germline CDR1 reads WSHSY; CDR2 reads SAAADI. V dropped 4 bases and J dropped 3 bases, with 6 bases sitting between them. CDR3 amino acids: CASSVSDTEAFF. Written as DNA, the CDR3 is TGCGCCAGCAGTGTCAGTGACACTGAAGCTTTCTTT.

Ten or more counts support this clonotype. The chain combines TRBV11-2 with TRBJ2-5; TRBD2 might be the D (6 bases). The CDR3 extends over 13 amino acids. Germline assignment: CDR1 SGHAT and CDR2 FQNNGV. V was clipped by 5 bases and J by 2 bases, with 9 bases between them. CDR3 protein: CASSRGAQETQYF. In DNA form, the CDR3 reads TGTGCCAGCAGCCGCGGGGCTCAAGAGACCCAGTACTTC.

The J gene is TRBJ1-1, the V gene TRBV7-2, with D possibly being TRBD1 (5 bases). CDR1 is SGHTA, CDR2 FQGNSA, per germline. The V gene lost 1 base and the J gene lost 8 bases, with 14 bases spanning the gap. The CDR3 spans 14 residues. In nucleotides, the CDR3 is TGTGCCAGCAGCTTAGACAGCCGGGACGGGGAAGCTTTCTTT. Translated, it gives CASSLDSRDGEAFF.

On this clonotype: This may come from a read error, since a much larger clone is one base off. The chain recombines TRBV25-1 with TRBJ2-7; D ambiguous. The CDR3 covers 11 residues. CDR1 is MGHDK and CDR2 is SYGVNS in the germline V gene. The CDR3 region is CVSSRKDEQYF. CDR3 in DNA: TGTGTCAGCAGTAGGAAGGACGAGCAGTACTTC.

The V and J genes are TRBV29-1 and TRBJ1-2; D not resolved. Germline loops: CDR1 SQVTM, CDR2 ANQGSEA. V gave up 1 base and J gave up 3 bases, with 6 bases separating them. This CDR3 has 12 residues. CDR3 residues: CSVEGQDYGYTF. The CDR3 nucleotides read TGCAGCGTTGAAGGGCAGGACTATGGCTACACCTTC. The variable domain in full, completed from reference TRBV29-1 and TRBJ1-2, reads SAVISQKPSRDICQRGTSLTIQCQVDSQVTMMFWYRQQPGQSLTLIATANQGSEATYESGFVIDKFPISRPNLTFSTLTVSNMSPEDSSIYLCSVEGQDYGYTFGSGTRLTVV.

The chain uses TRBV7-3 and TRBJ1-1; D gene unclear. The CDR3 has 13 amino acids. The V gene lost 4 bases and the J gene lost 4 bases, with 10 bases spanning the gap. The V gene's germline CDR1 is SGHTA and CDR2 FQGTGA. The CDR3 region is CASSSLAGTEAFF. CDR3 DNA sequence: TGTGCCAGCAGCTCCCTAGCGGGCACTGAAGCTTTCTTT.